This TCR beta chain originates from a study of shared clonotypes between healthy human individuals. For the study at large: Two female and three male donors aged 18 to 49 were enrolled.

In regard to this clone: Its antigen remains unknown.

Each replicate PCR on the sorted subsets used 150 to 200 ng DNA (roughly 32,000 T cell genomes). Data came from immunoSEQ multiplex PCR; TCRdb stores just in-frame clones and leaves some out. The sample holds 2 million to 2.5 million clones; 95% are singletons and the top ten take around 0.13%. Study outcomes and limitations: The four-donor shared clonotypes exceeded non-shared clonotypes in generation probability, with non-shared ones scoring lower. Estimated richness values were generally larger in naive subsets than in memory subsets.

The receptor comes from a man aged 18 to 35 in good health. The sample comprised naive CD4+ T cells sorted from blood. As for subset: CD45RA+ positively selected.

The chain's CDR3 is CASSLGAGQGEQYF. The DNA for the CDR3 is TGTGCCAGCAGCTTAGGGGCTGGCCAAGGTGAGCAGTACTTC. The chain employs TRBV7-2 and TRBJ2-7; D call uncertain. From germline, CDR1 is SGHTA and CDR2 FQGNSA. The CDR3 length is 14 residues. V was clipped by 1 base and J by 7 bases, with 14 bases between them.